The text below deals with one T cell receptor (beta chain). Germline loops: CDR1 SNHLY, CDR2 FYNNEI. The CDR3 is 15 residues long. J lost 1 base, V lost 6 bases, and 6 bases had no gene match. The data belong to a study of circulating and synovial CD4+ cells in juvenile arthritis. The repertoire was sequenced with immunoSEQ multiplex PCR; TCRdb's copy has only in-frame clones and lacks some. This sample has over 2,000 clones, with 90% to 95% found just once. This receptor was taken from a human donor with juvenile idiopathic arthritis. This chain uses TRBV2 with TRBJ1-5, with 7 nucleotides matching TRBD1. The sequenced sample consisted of HLA-DR+ CD4+ T cells from blood. The subset here: circulating pathogenic-like lymphocytes, sorted as HLA-DR+CD14-CD3+CD4+CD25low/- blood T cells. In DNA form, the CDR3 reads TGTGCCAGCAGCGCAGACAGGGAAAGCAATCAGCCCCAGCATTTT. As protein: CASSADRESNQPQHF.